These 8 T cell receptor beta chains originate from one sample sequenced in a study of T-cell memory formation after mild COVID-19. Via MiXCR, TCRdb re-called the 5' RACE reads, giving one row per CDR3 protein. The data show 360,000 or so distinct CDR3 sequences, approximately 27% seen once. The sequencing sample was made of PBMCs or a T cell subset sorted from them (not recorded which). The source is an adult woman who had mild COVID-19 (a few samples of this study predate the infection). Cell type and time point are not known.

This clonotype showed up many times. This rearrangement joins TRBV5-1 to TRBJ1-1, with D possibly TRBD1 on 6 matching bases. Germline CDR1 is SGHRS and CDR2 is YFSETQ. The V end lost 3 bases, the J end lost 2 bases, and 11 bases lay between the germline ends. There are 14 residues in the CDR3. This CDR3 reads CASSSGTPNTEAFF. The CDR3 DNA follows: TGCGCCAGCAGCTCCGGGACACCCAACACTGAAGCTTTCTTT. The whole variable domain, filled in from reference TRBV5-1 and TRBJ1-1, reads KAGVTQTPRYLIKTRGQQVTLSCSPISGHRSVSWYQQTPGQGLQFLFEYFSETQRNKGNFPGRFSGRQFSNSRSEMNVSTLELGDSALYLCASSSGTPNTEAFFGQGTRLTVV.

V is TRBV28 and J is TRBJ2-7, with 10 bases identical to TRBD2. Trimming took 7 bases from V and 3 from J; bases not matched to a gene: 6. CDR3 length: 14 residues. Germline V CDR1 and CDR2: MDHEN, SYDVKM. This chain's CDR3 is CASTPSGRVYEQYF. CDR3 nucleotide sequence: TGTGCCAGCACCCCGAGCGGGAGGGTCTACGAGCAGTACTTC.

This clonotype was seen a handful of times. This chain connects TRBV20-1 to TRBJ2-3; 11 bases are a match to TRBD2. This CDR3 spans 17 amino acids. The V segment lost 2 bases and the J segment 2 bases; nucleotides outside the gene matches: 9. Per the germline V gene, CDR1 is DFQATT and CDR2 is SNEGSKA (reference sequence). CDR3 in amino acids: CSARHPGTSGHTDTQYF. DNA for the CDR3: TGCAGTGCTAGACACCCTGGGACTAGCGGTCACACAGATACGCAGTATTTT.

This sequence joins TRBV2 and TRBJ2-7; TRBD2 matches 8 bases. Germline V CDR1 and CDR2: SNHLY, FYNNEI. The CDR3 spans 15 residues. Trimming took 4 bases from V and 2 from J; bases not matched to a gene: 7. CDR3 protein: CASSVRRGETYEQYF. CDR3 coding DNA: TGTGCCAGCAGTGTGAGGCGGGGGGAAACCTACGAGCAGTACTTC. The full variable domain, with the rest looked up from reference TRBV2 and TRBJ2-7, is EPEVTQTPSHQVTQMGQEVILRCVPISNHLYFYWYRQILGQKVEFLVSFYNNEISEKSEIFDDQFSVERPDGSNFTLKIRSTKLEDSAMYFCASSVRRGETYEQYFGPGTRLTVT.

This clonotype was detected a few times. The chain combines TRBV24-1 with TRBJ2-4; 8 bases agree with TRBD1. The CDR3 consists of 14 residues. With 2 bases clipped from V and 9 bases from J, the junction kept 5 bases outside the gene matches. Germline V gives CDR1 KGHDR, CDR2 SFDVKD. CDR3 nucleotide sequence: TGTGCCACCAGTGATTCGTACAGGGGGAGCATTCAGTACTTC. Amino acid sequence: CATSDSYRGSIQYF.

This chain joins TRBV7-2 and TRBJ2-4; the D is unclear. V lost 0 bases, J lost 0 bases, and 6 bases lay in between. The CDR3 is made up of 15 amino acids. Germline V gene data show CDR1 as SGHTA and CDR2 as FQGNSA. This CDR3 reads CASSLAPGAKNIQYF. The CDR3 bases are TGTGCCAGCAGCTTAGCGCCGGGAGCCAAAAACATTCAGTACTTC. The full variable domain, completed using reference TRBV7-2 and TRBJ2-4, is GAGVSQSPSNKVTEKGKDVELRCDPISGHTALYWYRQSLGQGLEFLIYFQGNSAPDKSGLPSDRFSAERTGGSVSTLTIQRTQQEDSAVYLCASSLAPGAKNIQYFGAGTRLSVL.

This clonotype was seen a handful of times. The chain has TRBV12-3 or TRBV12-4 and TRBJ2-7, with TRBD2 matching over 13 bases. This CDR3 is built from 15 residues. Trimming removed 6 bases from V and 3 bases from J; junction bases left unmatched: 5. CDR3 in amino acids: CASRPGLAGVYEQYF. The CDR3 region has the DNA TGTGCCAGCAGACCCGGACTAGCGGGAGTCTACGAGCAGTACTTC.

The V gene is TRBV14, the J gene TRBJ2-2; the match to TRBD2 covers 10 bases. J gave up 7 bases and V 3 bases, and 2 bases lay outside the gene matches. The CDR3 consists of 14 residues. Germline CDR1 and CDR2: SGHDN and FVKESK. CDR3 residues: CASSQLAGVGELFF. The CDR3 DNA reads as TGTGCCAGCAGCCAGCTAGCGGGAGTCGGGGAGCTGTTTTTT.